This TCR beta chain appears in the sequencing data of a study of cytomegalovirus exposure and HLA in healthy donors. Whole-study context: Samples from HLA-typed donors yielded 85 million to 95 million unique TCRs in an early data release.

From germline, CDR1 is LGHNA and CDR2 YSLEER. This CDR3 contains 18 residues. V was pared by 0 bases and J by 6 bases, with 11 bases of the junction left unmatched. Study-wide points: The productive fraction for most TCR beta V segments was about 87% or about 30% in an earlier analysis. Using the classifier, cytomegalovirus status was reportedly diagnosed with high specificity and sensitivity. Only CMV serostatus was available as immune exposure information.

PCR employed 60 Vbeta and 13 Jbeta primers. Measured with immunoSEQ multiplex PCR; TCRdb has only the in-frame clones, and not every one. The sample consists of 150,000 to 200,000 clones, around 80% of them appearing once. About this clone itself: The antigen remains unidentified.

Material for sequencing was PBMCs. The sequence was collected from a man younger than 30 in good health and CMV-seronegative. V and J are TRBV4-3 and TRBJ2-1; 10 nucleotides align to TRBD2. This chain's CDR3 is CASSQELRLAGLGNEQFF. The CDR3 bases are TGCGCCAGCAGCCAAGAGCTCAGACTAGCGGGTTTGGGCAATGAGCAGTTCTTC.